Given below is one T cell receptor beta chain in context. Antigen: not known. In germline, CDR1 is SGHTA, CDR2 FQGNSA. The CDR3 totals 16 residues. The V end lost 0 bases, the J end lost 10 bases, and 20 bases lay between the germline ends. The sample comes from a study of T cell responses to AZD1222 COVID-19 vaccine. Overall study findings and caveats: The reported proportion of spike-specific TCRs targeting unmutated variant regions was nearly half. After two AZD1222 doses, spike-specific TCR breadth and depth rose versus day 0. Researchers took repertoire samples only after the peak T cell response had come. White British donors predominated, females outnumbered males, and clonal diversity was possibly underestimated.

Repertoires were generated with immunoSEQ multiplex PCR, while TCRdb's copy carries only in-frame clones and drops some. The table lists 150,000 to 200,000 clones, more than 70% of them singletons. This receptor was taken from an adult who received the AZD1222 COVID-19 vaccine. The sample here was peripheral blood, taken 28 days after the second AZD1222 dose. The chain couples TRBV7-2 to TRBJ2-3; TRBD2 is a possible D gene (6 bases). The CDR3, as DNA: TGTGCCAGCAGCTTAGCGTCAGCGAGCAGGAGGGATGCGCAGTATTTT. Translating it yields CASSLASASRRDAQYF. The variable domain in full, completed from reference TRBV7-2 and TRBJ2-3, reads GAGVSQSPSNKVTEKGKDVELRCDPISGHTALYWYRQSLGQGLEFLIYFQGNSAPDKSGLPSDRFSAERTGGSVSTLTIQRTQQEDSAVYLCASSLASASRRDAQYFGPGTRLTVL.